This T cell receptor (beta chain) was retrieved from a study of T cell repertoires in cytomegalovirus infection. Study summary: Selection of CMV epitopes for the study included recently identified HLA-C-restricted and well-studied HLA-B-restricted ones. CMV infection together with matching HLA type was indicated by public TCR beta signatures. Findings of the study overall: Dominating the ex vivo response were HLA-C-restricted CMV-specific TCR beta clonotypes. Summed frequency of public TCR beta families distinguished CMV carriers with the relevant HLA.

Using its own MiXCR run on the reads, TCRdb lists one record per CDR3 protein. The sample carries about 700,000 distinct CDR3 sequences, about 33% recorded once. With respect to this clonotype: Its antigen is as yet unknown.

The source is a human donor in good health (CMV status not recorded). Some clones in this sample may be carry-over from other donors' samples. Material: cultured PBMCs, obtained from culture after CMV antigen stimulation.

CDR3 sequence: CSTGHLRVQPQHF. CDR3 coding DNA: TGCAGTACAGGACACCTCAGGGTTCAGCCCCAGCATTTT. V usage is TRBV20-1 and J usage is TRBJ1-5, with D perhaps matching TRBD1 (5 bases). The CDR3 consists of 13 residues. V was clipped by 8 bases and J by 6 bases, with 17 bases between them. CDR1 and CDR2 (germline): DFQATT, SNEGSKA (reference sequence).